Listed below are T cell receptor beta chains from one sample, sequenced in a study of CDR3 diversity in severe acne. A single record per CDR3 protein comes from TCRdb applying MiXCR to the PCR reads. The data contain around 83,000 distinct CDR3 sequences, under 55% of them seen just once; the ten biggest clones take up around 10%. Sequenced: blood. Source of these receptors: a male donor with severe acne vulgaris. The CDR3 runs from the conserved cysteine through the conserved F or W. A D gene is named only where the DNA matches it firmly. Clone size is not always given. Where it is, it says once, few, many or a class for expanded clones.

TRBJ1-1,few,.,TRBV20-1,TGCAGTGCTAGCGGGACCTCACTTAACACTGAAGCTTTCTTT,CSASGTSLNTEAFF
TRBJ1-4,many,.,TRBV7-9,TGTGCCAGCAGCTTAGATCTGGCAGGAAATGAAAAACTGTTTTTT,CASSLDLAGNEKLFF
TRBJ1-3,few,TRBD1,TRBV15,TGTGCCACCAGCAGAGATACAGGGGCTGGAAACACCATATATTTT,CATSRDTGAGNTIYF
TRBJ2-5,.,TRBD2,TRBV20-1,TGCAGTGCTGGCCCCCGCGGGAGGCCGAGAGAAGTGCGTAGGACCCAGTACTTC,CSAGPRGRPREVRRTQYF
TRBJ1-2,few,.,TRBV11-2,TGTGCCAGCAGCTTAGATCCGACGGGACCCTATGGCTACACCTTC,CASSLDPTGPYGYTF
TRBJ1-5,.,.,TRBV20-1,TGCAGTGCTGGGGGGACGGGGAAGAGCAATCAGCCCCAGCATTTT,CSAGGTGKSNQPQHF
TRBJ2-7,few,.,TRBV15,TGTGCCACCAGCACCCCACGGACGGACTCCTACGAGCAGTACTTC,CATSTPRTDSYEQYF
TRBJ2-2,.,TRBD1,TRBV6-6,TGTGCCAGCATCCCGGCCGGGACAGGGGGGACCAGGGAGCTGTTTTTT,CASIPAGTGGTRELFF
TRBJ2-1,.,.,TRBV5-4,TGTGCCAGCAGTGGGCGAATGAATAGCTCCTACAATGAGCAGTTCTTC,CASSGRMNSSYNEQFF
TRBJ1-2,.,.,TRBV20-1,TGCAGTGCTAGATCAAGGGGATATGGCTACACCTTC,CSARSRGYGYTF
TRBJ2-2,many,.,TRBV30,TGTGCCTGGAGTGTACCCCGCGGGACTAACACCGGGGAGCTGTTTTTT,CAWSVPRGTNTGELFF
TRBJ1-2,.,TRBD1,TRBV5-8,TGTGCCAGCAGCTTTGGGGACAGCCTTTTGGGCTACACCTTC,CASSFGDSLLGYTF
TRBJ2-7,.,TRBD2,TRBV7-2,TGTGCCAGCAGGTTCGCTCCGGGACTAGCGGGACCCTACGAGCAGTACTTC,CASRFAPGLAGPYEQYF
TRBJ1-3,few,TRBD1,TRBV6-1,TGTGCCAGCAGTGTCACGACAGGGCAAGGAAACACCATATATTTT,CASSVTTGQGNTIYF
TRBJ2-2,.,.,TRBV2,TGTGCCAGCAGAGGGGAGAACACCGGGGAGCTGTTTTTT,CASRGENTGELFF
TRBJ2-3,.,.,TRBV5-6,TGTGCCAGCAGCTTCTCTGTAGCTTCGGATACGCAGTATTTT,CASSFSVASDTQYF
TRBJ2-6,.,.,TRBV11-2,TGTGCCAGCAGTTCCCTAGGGGACGGGGCCAACGTCCTGACTTTC,CASSSLGDGANVLTF
TRBJ1-2,.,.,TRBV6-5,TGTGCCAGCAGCCCCCAGGGCGGTGGCTACACCTTC,CASSPQGGGYTF
TRBJ1-1,.,.,TRBV4-1,TGCGCCAGCAGCCATCCAGGCCAAAAGGCTGAAGCTTTCTTT,CASSHPGQKAEAFF
TRBJ2-5,few,TRBD2,TRBV4-1,TGCGCCAGCAGCCAAGATCGCCTAGCGGGAGGGGAGACCCAGTACTTC,CASSQDRLAGGETQYF
TRBJ2-3,many,.,TRBV11-2,TGTGCCAGCAGCCCCGCCGGGGGTGGCACAGATACGCAGTATTTT,CASSPAGGGTDTQYF
TRBJ1-1,few,.,TRBV28,TGTGCCAGCACTTTTTACGGGGGCGGGAACACTGAAGCTTTCTTT,CASTFYGGGNTEAFF
TRBJ2-1,.,TRBD2,TRBV28,TGTGCCAGCAGTCTACTAGCGGCCGGTGAGCAGTTCTTC,CASSLLAAGEQFF
TRBJ2-2,.,TRBD1,TRBV10-1,TGCGCCAGCAGTGAGTCCCACAGGGGTACCGGGGAGCTGTTTTTT,CASSESHRGTGELFF
TRBJ2-7,once,.,TRBV20-1,TGCAGTGCTAGAAGGGACCCAGACTACGAGCAGTACTTC,CSARRDPDYEQYF
TRBJ1-5,many,.,TRBV28,TGTGCCAGCAGTTCCCAGACCGGGTTTATGGGCCAGCCCCAGCATTTT,CASSSQTGFMGQPQHF
TRBJ1-2,few,.,TRBV15,TGTGCCACCAGCAGAAAAGGACTGGCCAGTAACTATGGCTACACCTTC,CATSRKGLASNYGYTF
TRBJ2-6,many,.,TRBV3-1,TGTGCCAGCAGCCAGGGGGCTGGGGCCAACGTCCTGACTTTC,CASSQGAGANVLTF
TRBJ2-7,few,TRBD2,TRBV20-1,TGCAGCAGGACTAGCGGGAGGGCGGTCTACGAGCAGTACTTC,CSRTSGRAVYEQYF
TRBJ2-7,many,.,TRBV5-4,TGTGCCAGCAGCTTGGATGGCAGGGGAAGCTCCTACGAGCAGTACTTC,CASSLDGRGSSYEQYF
TRBJ1-6,.,TRBD1,TRBV5-1,TGCGCCAGCAGCTTGGACCGGGACAGGATGAGAGATTCACCCCTCCACTTT,CASSLDRDRMRDSPLHF
TRBJ2-3,.,TRBD2,TRBV7-9,TGTGCCAGCAGCTCCCTAGCGGGAGGGCCGGATACGCAGTATTTT,CASSSLAGGPDTQYF
TRBJ2-5,.,TRBD1,TRBV20-1,TGCAGTGCTCCCCAGACAGGGGGCGGAGAGACCCAGTACTTC,CSAPQTGGGETQYF
TRBJ2-6,.,TRBD2,TRBV10-3,TGTGCCATCTTGTTCGCGGGGGACTCTGGGGCCAACGTCCTGACTTTC,CAILFAGDSGANVLTF
TRBJ1-5,few,.,TRBV29-1,TGCAGCGTTGGGGACCCCAATCAGCCCCAGCATTTT,CSVGDPNQPQHF
TRBJ2-1,many,.,TRBV2,TGTGCCAGCAGTGACAGACGGGCGAGGTACAATGAGCAGTTCTTC,CASSDRRARYNEQFF
TRBJ1-1,.,.,TRBV7-8,TGTGGCAGCAGCTTAGCGCTTAACGAAACAGAAGCTTTCTTT,CGSSLALNETEAFF
TRBJ1-4,.,TRBD1,TRBV7-2,TGTGCCAGCAGCTTAGGGACAGGGGCGAAACTGTTTTTT,CASSLGTGAKLFF
TRBJ1-6,few,TRBD1,TRBV3-1,TGTGCCAGCAGCCCACAACAGGGGGTAGTTTCACCCCTCCACTTT,CASSPQQGVVSPLHF
TRBJ2-7,many,TRBD2,TRBV19,TGTGCCAGTAGTATAGCCGGGACTACAAACTACGAGCAGTACTTC,CASSIAGTTNYEQYF
TRBJ2-7,medium-sized,TRBD1,TRBV20-1,TGCAGTGCTAGAGAAACCGGGACAGGTCGAGGGGAGCAGTACTTC,CSARETGTGRGEQYF
TRBJ1-1,few,TRBD1,TRBV10-2,TGCGCCAGCAGTGTCATCCGGGACAGACAGAACACTGAAGCTTTCTTT,CASSVIRDRQNTEAFF
TRBJ1-5,.,TRBD1,TRBV25-1,TGTGCCAGCAGTCGGACAGGGTCCCCGGCTATTGGCAATCAGCCCCAGCATTTT,CASSRTGSPAIGNQPQHF
TRBJ2-1,once,TRBD2,TRBV15,TGTGCCACCAGCAGACCCCGGACTAGCGGGAGCAGTGAGCAGTTCTTC,CATSRPRTSGSSEQFF
TRBJ2-1,.,TRBD2,TRBV5-1,TGCGCCAGCAGCTTTGATAGCGGGAGAAGAGATGAGCAGTTCTTC,CASSFDSGRRDEQFF
TRBJ1-5,.,.,TRBV6-2/TRBV6-3,TGTGCCAGCAGTGGGGGGGGGCTCCCGAGCAATCAGCCCCAGCATTTT,CASSGGGLPSNQPQHF
TRBJ2-2,.,TRBD2,TRBV6-4,TGTGCCAGCCGCCAAGGGGATATAGCGGGGGGTCCCAACACCGGGGAGCTGTTTTTT,CASRQGDIAGGPNTGELFF
TRBJ2-6,.,.,TRBV15,TGTGCCACCAGCAGAACCCGCTCTGGGGCCAACGTCCTGACTTTC,CATSRTRSGANVLTF